These 16 T cell receptor beta chains came from one sample sequenced in a study of cytomegalovirus exposure and HLA in healthy donors. Measured with immunoSEQ multiplex PCR; TCRdb has only the in-frame clones, and not every one. Counted here are roughly 190,000 clones, about 82% occurring once; the ten biggest clones make up roughly 1.5%. The source material was PBMCs. The receptors were gathered from a woman between 18 and 30 years old in good health and CMV-seronegative.

The rearrangement joins TRBV2 to TRBJ1-1, with D perhaps TRBD1 (5 bases). The V and J ends lost 9 bases and 0 bases respectively, with 11 bases between them. CDR1 and CDR2 from the germline V gene are SNHLY and FYNNEI. This CDR3 has 13 residues. The CDR3 reads CARTGLMNTEAFF. The CDR3 DNA sequence: TGTGCCAGGACGGGACTGATGAACACTGAAGCTTTCTTT. The full variable domain, rest sourced from reference TRBV2 and TRBJ1-1, is EPEVTQTPSHQVTQMGQEVILRCVPISNHLYFYWYRQILGQKVEFLVSFYNNEISEKSEIFDDQFSVERPDGSNFTLKIRSTKLEDSAMYFCARTGLMNTEAFFGQGTRLTVV.

V is TRBV27 and J is TRBJ1-1; D unclear. The germline V gene has CDR1 MNHEY and CDR2 SMNVEV (reference sequence). There are 14 residues in the CDR3. Trimming removed 5 bases at V and 7 bases at J, with 17 bases between. CDR3 protein: CASSPLRGGFEAFF. The CDR3 nucleotides are TGTGCCAGCAGTCCTCTCCGGGGAGGGTTTGAAGCTTTCTTT.

As regards this clone: Other DNA sequences from this sample encode an identical CDR3 as well. This chain joins TRBV6-5 and TRBJ1-3; the D is unclear. V was pared by 0 bases and J by 4 bases, with 4 bases between. In germline, CDR1 is MNHEY, CDR2 SVGAGI. The CDR3 is made up of 13 amino acids. The CDR3 protein is CASSYSGGNTIYF. CDR3 nucleotide sequence: TGTGCCAGCAGTTACTCGGGCGGAAACACCATATATTTT.

This chain joins TRBV7-9 and TRBJ2-5; perhaps TRBD2 as D (6 bases). The V gene lost 6 bases and the J gene lost 0 bases, with 11 bases spanning the gap. Germline CDR1 reads SEHNR; CDR2 reads FQNEAQ (reference sequence). This CDR3 is 14 amino acids long. The CDR3 DNA reads TGTGCCAGCAGACCGGGGGAGAACCAAGAGACCCAGTACTTC. It codes for CASRPGENQETQYF.

This CDR3 reads CASSLDPAAYSPLHF. The CDR3 coding sequence is TGTGCCAGCAGCTTAGATCCGGCGGCGTATTCACCCCTCCACTTT. The chain links TRBV11-2 to TRBJ1-6, with D unclear. V gave up 0 bases and J gave up 8 bases, with 11 bases separating them. Per germline, CDR1 SGHAT and CDR2 FQNNGV. The CDR3 is 15 amino acids.

J is TRBJ2-1 and V is TRBV6-4; TRBD1 matches 7 bases. This CDR3 is 14 amino acids long. Trimming removed 8 bases from V and 3 bases from J; junction bases left unmatched: 7. The germline V gene has CDR1 MRHNA and CDR2 SNTAGT. Here the CDR3 reads CASSRGGNYNEQFF. The DNA for the CDR3 is TGTGCCAGCTCGAGAGGGGGCAACTACAATGAGCAGTTCTTC.

This rearrangement joins TRBV27 to TRBJ2-3; D gene unclear. The CDR3 spans 13 residues. Between the trimmed V and J ends, which lost 6 bases and 2 bases, there was a span of 9 bases. The germline V gene has CDR1 MNHEY and CDR2 SMNVEV (reference sequence). Here the CDR3 reads CASSRYLTDTQYF. The CDR3 DNA is TGTGCCAGCAGCAGATACCTCACAGATACGCAGTATTTT.

This chain links TRBV6-1 with TRBJ1-1; possibly TRBD1 for D (5 bases). Per the germline V gene, CDR1 is MNHNS and CDR2 is SASEGT. CDR3 length: 15 amino acids. Trimming stripped 4 bases from V and 4 bases from J, with 16 bases between. Written as DNA, the CDR3 is TGTGCCAGCAGTGCCCATTTCCAGGGCGGCACTGAAGCTTTCTTT. Amino acids: CASSAHFQGGTEAFF.

V gene TRBV5-6 combines with J gene TRBJ2-1; TRBD2 aligns across 12 bases. The CDR3 spans 13 residues. V shed 2 bases and J 9 bases; nucleotides not matched to a gene: 0. From germline, CDR1 is SGHDT and CDR2 YYEEEE. Here the CDR3 reads CASSLLAGGEQFF. The CDR3 nucleotides are TGTGCCAGCAGCTTACTAGCGGGAGGTGAGCAGTTCTTC.

V is TRBV18 and J is TRBJ2-5; D is undetermined. CDR1 and CDR2 (germline): KGHSH, LQKENI. The length of the CDR3 is 13 residues. Trimming took off 2 bases at V and 5 bases at J, with 9 bases between the two ends. The CDR3: CASSPIKAETQYF. The DNA of the CDR3 is TGTGCCAGCTCACCAATTAAAGCGGAGACCCAGTACTTC. The full variable domain, its missing parts supplied by reference TRBV18 and TRBJ2-5, is NAGVMQNPRHLVRRRGQEARLRCSPMKGHSHVYWYRQLPEEGLKFMVYLQKENIIDESGMPKERFSAEFPKEGPSILRIQQVVRGDSAAYFCASSPIKAETQYFGPGTRLLVL.

This clone was observed a few times. V is TRBV30 and J is TRBJ2-7; 7 nucleotides line up with TRBD2. Trimming took 3 bases from V and 5 from J; bases not matched to a gene: 10. CDR1 is GTSNPN, CDR2 SVGIG, per germline (reference sequence). There are 14 residues in the CDR3. CDR3 sequence: CAWSIERGGNEQYF. CDR3 DNA sequence: TGTGCCTGGAGCATAGAGCGGGGTGGGAACGAGCAGTACTTC.

The count of this clone is one. The chain combines TRBV5-1 with TRBJ2-5; a possible D gene is TRBD2 (5 bases). CDR3 length equals 12 residues. CDR1 and CDR2 (germline): SGHRS, YFSETQ. The V gene lost 6 bases and the J gene lost 2 bases, with 8 bases spanning the gap. The CDR3 spells CASTSGQETQYF. The CDR3 DNA reads TGCGCCAGCACGTCGGGGCAAGAGACCCAGTACTTC. The full variable domain, with the rest looked up from reference TRBV5-1 and TRBJ2-5, is KAGVTQTPRYLIKTRGQQVTLSCSPISGHRSVSWYQQTPGQGLQFLFEYFSETQRNKGNFPGRFSGRQFSNSRSEMNVSTLELGDSALYLCASTSGQETQYFGPGTRLLVL.

The chain has TRBV13 and TRBJ1-1; D might be TRBD1 (6 bases). The CDR3 runs to 14 residues. Germline loops: CDR1 PRHDT, CDR2 FYEKMQ (reference sequence). V gave up 6 bases and J gave up 6 bases, with 17 bases separating them. The CDR3 spells CASSLDTGTSEAFF. The CDR3 DNA follows: TGTGCCAGCAGTTTGGATACAGGGACGTCTGAAGCTTTCTTT.

This chain joins TRBV5-4 and TRBJ2-3; 12 nucleotides line up with TRBD2. From germline, CDR1 is SGHNT and CDR2 YYREEE (reference sequence). Trimming cost V 0 bases and J 8 bases; bases outside gene matches: 4. CDR3 size: 15 residues. The CDR3, as DNA: TGTGCCAGCAGCTTGGGGACTAGCGGGAAAGGTACGCAGTATTTT. Its translation is CASSLGTSGKGTQYF.

This chain joins TRBV6-4 and TRBJ2-1; TRBD2 matches at 7 bases. V shed 0 bases and J 9 bases; nucleotides not matched to a gene: 8. The CDR3 contains 15 residues. Germline V gene data show CDR1 as MRHNA and CDR2 as SNTAGT. In nucleotides, the CDR3 is TGTGCCAGCAGTGACTCGCGTACTAGCGCGAGTGAGCAGTTCTTC. Translating it yields CASSDSRTSASEQFF.

The V call is TRBV7-9, the J call TRBJ1-1; the match to TRBD1 covers 7 bases. CDR3 length equals 15 residues. Germline-derived CDR1 and CDR2 are SEHNR and FQNEAQ (reference sequence). V lost 5 bases and J lost 0; bases outside the gene matches: 6. CDR3: CASSPAGQMNTEAFF. The CDR3 DNA is TGTGCCAGCAGCCCGGCGGGACAGATGAACACTGAAGCTTTCTTT.